This T cell receptor (beta chain) was obtained from a study of cytomegalovirus exposure and HLA in healthy donors (dated by TCRdb to about 2017). Study-wide context: According to an earlier analysis of 587 of the donors, 150 million to 200 million T cells yielded approximately 120 million unique TCR beta sequences and 276 Gb of sequence data. An early release that covered approximately 600 HLA-typed donors contained about 300 gigabases of sequencing data and tens of millions of unique TCR sequences. The genetic ancestry cluster associated with self-reported Caucasian donors included about 84% of the roughly 400 genotyped donors. The study was designed to test whether signatures of past pathogen exposure could be identified by cataloging public T cell receptors. The T cell repertoires of several hundred subjects were profiled by immunosequencing and related to cytomegalovirus serostatus. In addition to the first cohort of approximately 650 subjects, a separate validation cohort of under 150 different subjects was used. High-throughput TCR immunosequencing, statistical association of individual TCRs with disease status, and machine learning were combined to predict cytomegalovirus infection status. A later analysis re-analyzed previously published TCR beta repertoires from 666 donors and added high-resolution HLA genotyping to study TCR occurrence patterns. The later analysis used no new phenotypic data to find candidate immune exposures, relying instead on TCR beta sequences and their occurrence across donors. In an earlier analysis of a few hundred of the donors, high-throughput TCR beta sequencing was used to judge whether each TCR beta V gene segment behaved as functional or pseudogenic. Donor age, sex, ethnicity and CMV serostatus were collected together with the repertoire data. A later genetic analysis took genome-wide SNP genotypes for about 65% of the 666 donors and used that subset as a discovery cohort. All discovery cohort repertoires had been generated on a single sequencing platform. HLA typing covered class I and class II loci at four-digit resolution. Typing coverage varied by locus: 629-630 donors for A, B, C, DRB1 and DQB1; 522 for DQA1; about 590 for DPA1; 450 to 480 for DPB1. Roughly 5 DR-DQ haplotypes were handled as single units for association and clustering because linkage in the cohort was strong. On average, roughly 250,000 unique TCR beta nucleotide sequences were sequenced per donor among about 400 genotyped donors of the cohort, with about 19% of those sequences being non-productive. Paper-wide results and their limitations: According to a later analysis, most CMV-associated TCR beta chains appeared to be HLA-restricted, and the HLA associations seemed to be driven largely by CMV exposure. The authors suggested that the approach could potentially be generalized to other disease states and immunological phenotypes. A later genetic analysis associated a missense DCLRE1C variant with V-gene and J-gene trimming of TCR beta chains, and an independent cohort replicated the association. When HLA alleles, especially DR and DQ, strongly co-occurred, TCR associations were difficult to assign to individual alleles. Roughly uniform sequencing depth across donors was assumed in presence/absence analyses, although this assumption may not hold. In vitro tests confirmed that a few of the cytomegalovirus-associated TCR beta chains recognize cytomegalovirus antigens. In an earlier analysis of under 600 of the donors, most TCR beta V segments were observed in productive rearrangements about 90% or about 30% of the time, broadly matching IMGT annotations. In this cohort, only TCR beta chains were sequenced, and detectable features were limited by the absence of alpha or paired-chain data. A further reported finding was that TCR beta sequences accurately predicted the HLA-A and HLA-B alleles for most subjects in the first cohort. In a later analysis, some 17,000 TCR beta sequences were associated with specific HLA alleles at a false discovery rate of 0.05. A later analysis found that HLA-associated TCR beta chains were more clonally expanded and had lower generation probabilities than equally common non-associated chains. Because counts were too low, 15 or so rarely observed V segments, including chromosome 9 orphons, were excluded from the earlier analysis of roughly 580 of the donors. According to a later genetic analysis, donors in an Asian-associated ancestry cluster had fewer N-insertions in productive TCRs than the roughly 700-donor mean. Because the 87-base-pair reads could not distinguish some IMGT-functional V segments, including TRBV6-2 and TRBV6-3, those segments were excluded. The sequencing pipeline was judged likely to have produced a cluster of highly shared sequence variants as a technical artifact. While some public TCRs were present in many individuals, most TCR sequences turned up only very rarely across donors. Correlated functional status among segregating V segments might be attributable to linkage disequilibrium, but an unknown experimental factor could not be ruled out. Because HLA typing was unavailable for some donors at each locus, only the typed subset was used in association tests. In both the original and validation cohorts, the classifier was reported to diagnose cytomegalovirus status with high specificity and sensitivity. In a later analysis, TCR association rates were found to vary across HLA loci, with the most associated TCRs seen for DRB1 alleles and the fewest for HLA-C alleles. A later analysis reported that several top co-occurrence clusters appeared linked to parvovirus B19, influenza, CMV and Epstein-Barr virus. In the study, approximately 150 TCR beta chains were listed as associated with cytomegalovirus. CMV serostatus was the only immune exposure information available for the cohort.

The cohort comprised fewer than 750 healthy bone marrow donors. At the time of sampling, every cohort member was nominally healthy, though immune exposures that went unrecorded were likely present. The donor was CMV seronegative and belonged to the group of 380 or so seronegative cohort members. A peripheral blood sample was collected from each donor, and TCR beta sequencing was performed on peripheral blood mononuclear cells. Genomic DNA extraction from the blood cell samples was performed with the Qiagen DNeasy Blood Extraction Kit. With regard to this clone: What this receptor recognizes is not known. No base-level quality is on record; no much larger clone is a single base apart.

The CDR3 covers 16 residues, taking in both the cysteine and the phenylalanine. Only CDR3 DNA remains: 48 bases, in frame from the first base. V ends up 2 bases short and J 8 bases short, with an unmatched junction base count of 11. CDR1 and CDR2 are read off the germline V gene as SGHRS and YFSETQ. Library preparation used the immunoSEQ multiplex PCR assay. For the multiplex PCR, a mixture combining 60 forward primers for TCR Vbeta segments and 13 reverse primers for TCR Jbeta segments was used. The CDR3 region of rearranged TCR beta genes was amplified from genomic DNA with a multiplex PCR assay. The Illumina HiSeq System was used to sequence the amplified TCR beta libraries as 87-base-pair reads. The study's own analysis went as follows. In a later analysis, tens of millions of unique TCR beta chains were counted across the 666 repertoires, and some 10 million of these chains were shared by at least two donors. A nearest-neighbor algorithm error-corrected the raw reads and collapsed the reads into unique sequences, merging closely related sequences to remove PCR and sequencing errors. Alignment of CDR3 sequences to IMGT reference sequences was used to assign V, D and J gene segments. For a sequence to be retained, a match of at least six nucleotides was required to both a V gene segment and a J gene segment. Rearrangements were called productive when the CDR3 lacked stop codons and stayed in frame with V and J; all others were non-productive. CDR3 was defined according to IMGT convention as the region running from the second conserved V-encoded cysteine to the conserved J-encoded phenylalanine. The earlier analysis of about 560 of the donors excluded any sequence lacking an unambiguous match to a single V gene segment. An earlier analysis of approximately 590 of the donors classified V segments as functional when productive rearrangements were above 56.7% and as segregating when the standard deviation between donors was above 5%. A statistical classification framework was built for diagnosing cytomegalovirus status from the catalog of TCR beta chain sequences. In a later analysis, V and J genes were assigned by comparing TCR nucleotide sequences against IMGT/GENE-DB human TR gene sequences. A later analysis assigned CDR3 sequences and most-parsimonious VDJ recombination scenarios with the TCRdist pipeline. In a later analysis, each TCR beta chain was defined by its CDR3 amino acid sequence together with its V-gene family, and reads without a unique V-gene family were excluded. To address suspected cross-contamination and a sequencing artifact, a later analysis removed 550 to 750 highly shared, low-generation-probability nucleotide sequences. In a later analysis, a clonal expansion index was calculated for each public chain from normalized within-repertoire ranks of inferred template counts. Generation probabilities in a later analysis came from a VDJ recombination model fitted to out-of-frame rearrangements, and those results were checked against IGoR. A later analysis scored TCR-TCR, TCR-HLA and TCR-CMV co-occurrence with hypergeometric tests, applying a repertoire-size bias correction to TCR pairs. False discovery rates were estimated in a later analysis by permuting HLA or CMV assignments 20 times. In a later analysis, co-occurring TCRs were grouped with DBSCAN, and TCRdist sequence similarity was added when clustering was performed within HLA-allele-positive subsets. For co-occurrence clustering, repertoires with fewer than 30,000 or more than 120,000 public chains were excluded, along with roughly 5 repertoires with anomalous nucleotide sharing. Not all clones reach the TCRdb copy of this immuneACCESS table, which keeps in-frame sequences only. Checked studies attribute under half of the gap to unresolved V genes and leave the rest unexplained. The V and J calls and clone size were taken over from that table, and D and trimming were inferred from the DNA. The sample has 80,000 to 100,000 clones on record, 69% of them singletons. The top ten clonotypes cover 1.2% of the sample.

Recombination joined TRBV5-1 with TRBJ1-2; TRBD1 aligns with 11 central bases. The TCR was taken from a female donor in good health and CMV-seronegative. The material sequenced was PBMCs. The base sequence is TGCGCCAGCAGCTTTGGGGACAGGGGGTTTTCGGAGGGCTACACCTTC. This gives the protein CASSFGDRGFSEGYTF.